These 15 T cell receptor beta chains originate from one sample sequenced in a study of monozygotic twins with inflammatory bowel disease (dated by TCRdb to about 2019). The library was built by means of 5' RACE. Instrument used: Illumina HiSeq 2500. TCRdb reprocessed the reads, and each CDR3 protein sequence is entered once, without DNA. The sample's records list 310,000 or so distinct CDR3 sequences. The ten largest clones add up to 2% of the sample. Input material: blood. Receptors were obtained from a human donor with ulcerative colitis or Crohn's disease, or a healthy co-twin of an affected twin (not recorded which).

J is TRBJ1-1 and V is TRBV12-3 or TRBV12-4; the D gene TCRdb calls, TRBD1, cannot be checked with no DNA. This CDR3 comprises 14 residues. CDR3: CASSWDSLNTEAFF.

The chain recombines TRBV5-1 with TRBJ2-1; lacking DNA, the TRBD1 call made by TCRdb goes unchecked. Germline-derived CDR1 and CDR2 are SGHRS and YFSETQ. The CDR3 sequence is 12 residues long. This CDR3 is CASSLGPGEQFF. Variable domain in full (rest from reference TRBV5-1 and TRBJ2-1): KAGVTQTPRYLIKTRGQQVTLSCSPISGHRSVSWYQQTPGQGLQFLFEYFSETQRNKGNFPGRFSGRQFSNSRSEMNVSTLELGDSALYLCASSLGPGEQFFGPGTRLTVL.

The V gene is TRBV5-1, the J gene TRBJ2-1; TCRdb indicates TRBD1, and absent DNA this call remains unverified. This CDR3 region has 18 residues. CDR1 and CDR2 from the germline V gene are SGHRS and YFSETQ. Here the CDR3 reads CASSLAGRQGSSYNEQFF.

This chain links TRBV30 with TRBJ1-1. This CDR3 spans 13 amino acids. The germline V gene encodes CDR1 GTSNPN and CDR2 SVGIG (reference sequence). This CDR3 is CAWTARLDTEAFF.

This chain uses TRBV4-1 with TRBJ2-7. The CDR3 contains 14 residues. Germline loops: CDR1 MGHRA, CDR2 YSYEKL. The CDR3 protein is CASSQPKISNEQYF.

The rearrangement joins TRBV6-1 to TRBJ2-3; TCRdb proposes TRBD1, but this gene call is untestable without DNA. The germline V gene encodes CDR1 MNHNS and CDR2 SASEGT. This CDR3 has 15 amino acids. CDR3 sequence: CASSLPLSMGYTQYF.

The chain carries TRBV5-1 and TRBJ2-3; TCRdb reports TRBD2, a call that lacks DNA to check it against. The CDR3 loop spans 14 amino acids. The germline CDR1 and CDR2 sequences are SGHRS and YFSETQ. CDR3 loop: CASSLAGNTDTQYF.

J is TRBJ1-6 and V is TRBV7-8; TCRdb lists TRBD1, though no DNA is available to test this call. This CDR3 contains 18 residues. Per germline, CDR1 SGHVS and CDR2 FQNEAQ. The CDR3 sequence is CASSLWDRDLSYNSPLHF.

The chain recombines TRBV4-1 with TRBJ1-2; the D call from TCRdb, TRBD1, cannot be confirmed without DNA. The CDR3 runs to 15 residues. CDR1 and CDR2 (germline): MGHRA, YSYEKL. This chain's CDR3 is CASSPIGTANYGYTF.

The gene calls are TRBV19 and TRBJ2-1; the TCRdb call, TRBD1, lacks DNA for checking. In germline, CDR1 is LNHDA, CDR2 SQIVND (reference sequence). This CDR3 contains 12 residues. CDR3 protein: CASSWTGDEQFF.

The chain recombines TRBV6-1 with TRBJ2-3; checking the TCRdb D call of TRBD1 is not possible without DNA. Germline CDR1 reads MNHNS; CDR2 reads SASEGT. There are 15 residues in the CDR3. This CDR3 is CASSNDRGRSDTQYF.

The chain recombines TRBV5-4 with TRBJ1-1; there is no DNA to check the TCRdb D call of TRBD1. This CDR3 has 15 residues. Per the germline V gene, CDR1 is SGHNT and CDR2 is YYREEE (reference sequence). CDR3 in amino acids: CASSLSRGAGTEAFF.

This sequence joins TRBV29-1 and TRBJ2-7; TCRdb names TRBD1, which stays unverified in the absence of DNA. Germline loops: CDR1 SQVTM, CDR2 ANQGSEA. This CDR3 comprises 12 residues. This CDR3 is CSGADREYEQYF.

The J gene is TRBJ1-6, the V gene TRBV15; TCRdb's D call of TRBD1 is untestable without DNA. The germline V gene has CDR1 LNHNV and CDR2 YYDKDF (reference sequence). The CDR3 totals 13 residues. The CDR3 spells CATSRVGDSPLHF.

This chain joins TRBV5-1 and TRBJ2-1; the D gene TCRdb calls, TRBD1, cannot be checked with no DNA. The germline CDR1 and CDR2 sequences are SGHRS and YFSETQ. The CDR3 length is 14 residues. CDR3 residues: CASSLEWGVNEQFF.